The 15 T cell receptor beta chains listed next were all sequenced from one sample in a study of cytomegalovirus exposure and HLA in healthy donors. Some clones are missing from TCRdb's copy, which holds only in-frame ones; the method was immunoSEQ multiplex PCR. This table has 200,000 to 250,000 clones, over 80% appearing once. Specimen: PBMCs. The receptor source for this set is a woman aged 18-30 years in good health and CMV-seronegative.

This sequence joins TRBV4-1 and TRBJ2-1; the D call may be TRBD1 or TRBD2 (5 bases each). Germline loops: CDR1 MGHRA, CDR2 YSYEKL. Deletions cut 1 base from V and 4 bases from J, with 8 bases between. The CDR3 runs to 14 residues. DNA of the CDR3: TGCGCCAGCAGCCAAGTGGGGGTATACAATGAGCAGTTCTTC. Its translation: CASSQVGVYNEQFF.

V gene TRBV6-5 combines with J gene TRBJ1-2; 7 positions match TRBD1. Germline V CDR1 and CDR2: MNHEY, SVGAGI. With 5 bases clipped from V and 3 bases from J, the junction kept 6 bases outside the gene matches. This CDR3 is 14 amino acids long. In nucleotides, the CDR3 is TGTGCCAGCAGTAACAGGGGCCGAGACTATGGCTACACCTTC. Protein sequence: CASSNRGRDYGYTF.

V gene TRBV10-3 combines with J gene TRBJ2-3; 9 nucleotides agree with TRBD1. The CDR3 is 16 amino acids. Germline loops: CDR1 ENHRY, CDR2 SYGVKD. V lost 3 bases to trimming and J lost 2 bases; unmatched junction nucleotides: 6. CDR3 coding DNA: TGTGCCATCAGTGATTCCGGGACAGGGCCCACAGATACGCAGTATTTT. This gives the protein CAISDSGTGPTDTQYF.

The rearrangement uses TRBV13 and TRBJ1-1; D gene ambiguous. Looked up from germline, CDR1 is PRHDT and CDR2 is FYEKMQ (reference sequence). The V gene lost 6 bases and the J gene lost 5 bases, with 13 bases spanning the gap. This CDR3 is 13 amino acids long. The CDR3 DNA is TGTGCCAGCAGACGAAGAGGAGTTACTGAAGCTTTCTTT. Protein: CASRRRGVTEAFF.

The chain uses TRBV28 and TRBJ1-2, with D hard to call. The CDR3 is 16 residues long. Germline V gene data show CDR1 as MDHEN and CDR2 as SYDVKM. V shed 3 bases and J shed 2 bases, with 16 bases lying between them. The DNA of the CDR3 is TGTGCCAGCAGTTTCTTAGTCAGACGAAAAAACTATGGCTACACCTTC. Its protein product is CASSFLVRRKNYGYTF.

The V and J genes are TRBV5-1 and TRBJ2-4, with 9 nucleotides matching TRBD2. V dropped 5 bases and J dropped 8; count of bases not matched to a gene: 17. The CDR3 is made up of 17 amino acids. Looked up from germline, CDR1 is SGHRS and CDR2 is YFSETQ. The CDR3 DNA reads TGCGCCAGCAGGGATCCTCAAGGCGGGAGGGCCGGGGACATTCAGTACTTC. This codes for CASRDPQGGRAGDIQYF.

The chain joins TRBV6-6 to TRBJ1-2; unclear D gene. V was cut by 6 bases and J by 7 bases, with 15 bases left in between. Germline CDR1 MNHNY, CDR2 SVGAGI (reference sequence). This CDR3 contains 13 residues. CDR3 sequence: CASSPESGFGYTF. Here the CDR3 DNA reads TGTGCCAGCAGCCCTGAGTCGGGGTTTGGCTACACCTTC.

This chain connects TRBV6-1 to TRBJ2-1, with D possibly TRBD1 on 6 matching bases. The V gene lost 7 bases and the J gene lost 6 bases, with 16 bases spanning the gap. Germline loops: CDR1 MNHNS, CDR2 SASEGT. The CDR3 is 14 residues long. The CDR3 nucleotides are TGTGCCAGCACCGTAACGGCAGGGGTCAATGAGCAGTTCTTC. This sequence encodes CASTVTAGVNEQFF.

Only one count was recorded for this clone. The CDR3 DNA reads as TGTGCCAGCAGCGGGGGACTAGCGCCCTACGAGCAGTACTTC. Translation: CASSGGLAPYEQYF. V gene TRBV2 combines with J gene TRBJ2-7, with 10 nucleotides matching TRBD2. The CDR3 is made up of 14 amino acids. Germline CDR1 and CDR2: SNHLY and FYNNEI. Germline trimming cut 6 bases from V and 2 bases from J; bases unmatched to any gene: 4.

Ten or more counts support this clone. The same CDR3 can be traced to other DNA sequences in this sample. The rearrangement links TRBV9 to TRBJ2-7, with 7 bases aligning to TRBD1. The CDR3 consists of 13 residues. The germline gives CDR1 SGDLS, CDR2 YYNGEE. J gave up 7 bases and V 0 bases, and 4 bases lay outside the gene matches. The CDR3 DNA reads TGTGCCAGCAGCGTAGGACAGGGCCGGGAGCAGTACTTC. Encoded protein: CASSVGQGREQYF.

This chain uses TRBV6-1 with TRBJ2-2, with TRBD2 matching 11 bases. The J segment lost 6 bases and the V segment lost 6 bases, leaving 6 bases of the junction unmatched. CDR1 is MNHNS, CDR2 SASEGT, per germline. CDR3 size: 15 residues. DNA of the CDR3: TGTGCCAGCAGGGTACTAGCGGGAGTCGCCGGGGAGCTGTTTTTT. The encoded protein is CASRVLAGVAGELFF.

V and J are TRBV10-3 and TRBJ1-5; 8 bases align to TRBD1. The CDR3 totals 13 residues. J was trimmed by 5 bases and V by 10 bases; bases with no gene match: 7. The germline V gene has CDR1 ENHRY and CDR2 SYGVKD. CDR3 loop: CATKDREDQPQHF. In DNA form, the CDR3 reads TGTGCCACTAAGGACAGGGAGGATCAGCCCCAGCATTTT.

The rearrangement joins TRBV30 to TRBJ1-3; D is uncertain. This CDR3 region has 17 residues. V was clipped by 2 bases and J by 0 bases, with 17 bases between them. The germline V gene encodes CDR1 GTSNPN and CDR2 SVGIG (reference sequence). The CDR3 DNA is TGTGCCTGGAGTTCAACCTCTATCTTAGGCTCTGGAAACACCATATATTTT. This gives the protein CAWSSTSILGSGNTIYF.

About this clone: At one end, the junction sequence differs from germline, possibly due to a read error. J is TRBJ2-7 and V is TRBV6-6; D possibly corresponds to TRBD1 (5 bases). Germline V gene data show CDR1 as MNHNY and CDR2 as SVGAGI (reference sequence). CDR3 size: 10 residues. The CDR3 spells CSTGTNEQYF. The CDR3 nucleotides are TGCTCAACAGGCACCAACGAGCAGTACTTC.

The genes are TRBV4-1 and TRBJ2-1, with 10 bases aligning to TRBD1. Germline CDR1 is MGHRA and CDR2 is YSYEKL. The trim removed 4 bases at V and 8 bases at J, leaving 2 bases unmatched. CDR3 length: 13 amino acids. This CDR3 reads CASSPTGGDEQFF. The DNA of the CDR3 is TGCGCCAGCAGCCCGACAGGGGGCGATGAGCAGTTCTTC.